One sample yielded the 29 T cell receptor beta chains listed below, sequenced in a study of a mutant IDH1 vaccine in newly diagnosed glioma. The protocol was immunoSEQ multiplex PCR, while the TCRdb copy is restricted to in-frame clones and leaves out a portion. The sample has some 48,000 clones; 75% to 85% are singletons. The time point was: week 35, safety follow-up. Topical imiquimod was applied with each vaccine dose, which held 300 ug of mutant IDH1 20-mer peptide. The antigens of these receptors remain unknown. The source was PBMCs, collected from a glioma patient whose treatment included an IDH1 peptide vaccine. These receptors came from a middle-aged man with glioma.

This sequence joins TRBV7-2 and TRBJ2-1, with TRBD2 matching over 9 bases. CDR1 and CDR2 (germline): SGHTA, FQGNSA. The CDR3 spans 15 residues. V gave up 5 bases and J gave up 6 bases; unmatched junction bases: 8. The DNA for the CDR3 is TGTGCCAGCAGCCGAGGAGTAGCGGGAGTCAATGAGCAGTTCTTC. As protein: CASSRGVAGVNEQFF.

The gene calls are TRBV30 and TRBJ1-2; 11 bases match TRBD1. The junction had 6 bases not matched to a gene; V was cut back by 2 bases and J by 7 bases. Per the germline V gene, CDR1 is GTSNPN and CDR2 is SVGIG (reference sequence). The CDR3 loop spans 14 amino acids. CDR3 coding DNA: TGTGCCTGGAGTCGGGACAGGGGGTTGAGTGGCTACACCTTC. Its translation: CAWSRDRGLSGYTF.

In DNA, the CDR3 is TGTGCCAGCAGTCCGGGAGCTCACACCGGGGAGCTGTTTTTT. This codes for CASSPGAHTGELFF. J is TRBJ2-2 and V is TRBV6-4, with a weak D call TRBD2 (6 bases). This CDR3 is built from 14 residues. The V gene lost 5 bases and the J gene lost 3 bases, with 10 bases spanning the gap. Germline V gene data show CDR1 as MRHNA and CDR2 as SNTAGT.

The chain recombines TRBV27 with TRBJ2-1; TRBD1 matches 8 bases. The CDR3 totals 16 residues. Germline V gene lookup returns CDR1 MNHEY and CDR2 SMNVEV (reference sequence). V lost 1 base to trimming and J lost 4 bases; unmatched junction nucleotides: 6. The CDR3 loop reads CASSLYDRGYYNEQFF. In nucleotides, the CDR3 is TGTGCCAGCAGTTTATACGACAGGGGCTATTACAATGAGCAGTTCTTC.

V gene TRBV19 combines with J gene TRBJ2-1; possibly TRBD2 for D (5 bases). The germline V and J ends were trimmed by 6 bases and 6 bases, with 15 bases remaining between them. There are 14 residues in the CDR3. Germline V gene sequence: CDR1 LNHDA, CDR2 SQIVND (reference sequence). The CDR3 here is CASSSFTAANEQFF. CDR3 nucleotide sequence: TGTGCCAGTAGCTCCTTTACAGCGGCCAATGAGCAGTTCTTC.

The chain uses TRBV28 and TRBJ2-7; D is perhaps TRBD1 (6 bases). Germline CDR1 MDHEN, CDR2 SYDVKM. Between the trimmed V and J ends, which lost 2 bases and 6 bases, there was a span of 14 bases. The CDR3 covers 14 residues. This chain's CDR3 is CASSLAQGRSEQYF. The CDR3 DNA is TGTGCCAGCAGTTTAGCACAGGGAAGGAGCGAGCAGTACTTC.

The V and J genes are TRBV5-7 and TRBJ2-2, with D uncertain. TRBV5-7 is marked as an open reading frame, function uncertain. This CDR3 spans 12 amino acids. With 5 bases removed from V and 6 bases from J, the gap between germline ends came to 8 bases. Here the CDR3 DNA reads TGTGCCAGCAGTAGACCTCCCGGGGAGCTGTTTTTT. Its protein product is CASSRPPGELFF.

The genes are TRBV6-5 and TRBJ1-1, with D perhaps TRBD1 (5 bases). This CDR3 comprises 16 residues. Trimming stripped 4 bases from V and 1 base from J, with 16 bases between. The germline CDR1 and CDR2 sequences are MNHEY and SVGAGI. The CDR3: CASSLQQEDPNTEAFF. CDR3 bases: TGTGCCAGCAGTTTGCAACAGGAGGACCCGAACACTGAAGCTTTCTTT.

The chain carries TRBV14 and TRBJ2-7; 12 nucleotides match TRBD2. The CDR3 spans 13 residues. Germline CDR1 reads SGHDN; CDR2 reads FVKESK. V gave up 4 bases and J gave up 7 bases; unmatched junction bases: 2. This CDR3 is CASSLGLAGEQYV. CDR3 in DNA: TGTGCCAGCAGCCTCGGACTAGCGGGAGAGCAGTACGTC.

This rearrangement joins TRBV19 to TRBJ1-5, with TRBD1 matching over 10 bases. The CDR3 is 13 residues long. Losses at the gene ends were 9 bases for V and 7 bases for J; bases not matched to a gene: 6. Looked up from germline, CDR1 is LNHDA and CDR2 is SQIVND (reference sequence). The CDR3: CASSGTGVQPQHF. As DNA, the CDR3 is TGTGCCAGCTCCGGGACAGGGGTGCAGCCCCAGCATTTT.

The genes are TRBV18 and TRBJ2-3; D remains unclear. The V gene lost 6 bases and the J gene lost 0 bases, with 4 bases spanning the gap. Germline V gives CDR1 KGHSH, CDR2 LQKENI. This CDR3 has 12 residues. In DNA, the CDR3 is TGTGCCAGCTCCTTTAGCACAGATACGCAGTATTTT. Its protein is CASSFSTDTQYF.

This chain links TRBV27 with TRBJ1-5; D uncertain. The germline gives CDR1 MNHEY, CDR2 SMNVEV (reference sequence). CDR3 length: 12 residues. The ends were cut back, 2 bases at V and 10 bases at J, with 9 bases in the middle. The CDR3 loop is CASSLGEGPQHF. Here the CDR3 DNA reads TGTGCCAGCAGTTTAGGGGAGGGACCCCAGCATTTT.

This chain uses TRBV14 with TRBJ1-1, with 9 bases matching TRBD1. V lost 0 bases and J lost 6; bases outside the gene matches: 8. Germline-derived CDR1 and CDR2 are SGHDN and FVKESK. The length of the CDR3 is 16 residues. CDR3 residues: CASSQDPGQGSAEAFF. The CDR3 DNA follows: TGTGCCAGCAGCCAAGATCCCGGACAGGGGAGCGCTGAAGCTTTCTTT.

The genes are TRBV2 and TRBJ1-3; D might be TRBD1 (6 bases). The CDR3 length is 17 residues. V lost 0 bases and J lost 4, with 16 bases in between. The germline V gene has CDR1 SNHLY and CDR2 FYNNEI. In nucleotides, the CDR3 is TGTGCCAGCAGTGAAGCCCCTGGGGGCGGTGGAGGAAACACCATATATTTT. Its protein product is CASSEAPGGGGGNTIYF. Combining the CDR3 with reference TRBV2 and TRBJ1-3 gives the whole variable domain EPEVTQTPSHQVTQMGQEVILRCVPISNHLYFYWYRQILGQKVEFLVSFYNNEISEKSEIFDDQFSVERPDGSNFTLKIRSTKLEDSAMYFCASSEAPGGGGGNTIYFGEGSWLTVV.

V gene TRBV7-2 combines with J gene TRBJ1-1; D gene unclear. Germline V gene data show CDR1 as SGHTA and CDR2 as FQGNSA. V was cut by 5 bases and J by 2 bases, with 9 bases left in between. This CDR3 is built from 13 residues. The CDR3 loop is CASSISTNTEAFF. The CDR3 nucleotides read TGTGCCAGCAGCATCAGTACTAACACTGAAGCTTTCTTT. The full variable domain, rest sourced from reference TRBV7-2 and TRBJ1-1, is GAGVSQSPSNKVTEKGKDVELRCDPISGHTALYWYRQSLGQGLEFLIYFQGNSAPDKSGLPSDRFSAERTGGSVSTLTIQRTQQEDSAVYLCASSISTNTEAFFGQGTRLTVV.

This clone came up once. This chain connects TRBV13 to TRBJ2-1; D unclear. Germline V gene data show CDR1 as PRHDT and CDR2 as FYEKMQ (reference sequence). The CDR3 covers 17 residues. V lost 5 bases to trimming and J lost 4 bases, with 21 bases between them. CDR3 sequence (DNA): TGTGCCAGCAGCCTTAGGAAGGCAGGCGATCCTTACAATGAGCAGTTCTTC. Translated, it gives CASSLRKAGDPYNEQFF. Full variable domain (outside the CDR3, taken from reference TRBV13 and TRBJ2-1): AAGVIQSPRHLIKEKRETATLKCYPIPRHDTVYWYQQGPGQDPQFLISFYEKMQSDKGSIPDRFSAQQFSDYHSELNMSSLELGDSALYFCASSLRKAGDPYNEQFFGPGTRLTVL.

The chain uses TRBV10-2 and TRBJ1-5; D possibly corresponds to TRBD1 (6 bases). CDR1 WSHSY and CDR2 SAAADI come from the germline V gene. The CDR3 is 14 amino acids. Trimming removed 4 bases at V and 6 bases at J, with 13 bases between. CDR3 residues: CASSGGAQGQPQHF. The CDR3 coding sequence is TGCGCCAGCAGTGGGGGGGCGCAAGGTCAGCCCCAGCATTTT.

This clone was recorded once. This sequence joins TRBV18 and TRBJ2-1, with 7 nucleotides matching TRBD1. Trimming removed 2 bases from V and 0 bases from J; junction bases left unmatched: 1. CDR3 length: 15 amino acids. Per the germline V gene, CDR1 is KGHSH and CDR2 is LQKENI. The CDR3 reads CASSPRDSSYNEQFF. CDR3 in DNA: TGTGCCAGCTCACCAAGGGACAGCTCCTACAATGAGCAGTTCTTC.

The CDR3 protein is CASSPQGYNGYTF. The CDR3 DNA reads TGTGCCAGCAGCCCACAGGGGTATAATGGCTACACCTTC. The rearrangement joins TRBV2 to TRBJ1-2, with 7 nucleotides matching TRBD1. This CDR3 comprises 13 residues. Trimming took 6 bases from V and 6 from J; bases not matched to a gene: 7. Germline V lookup: CDR1 SNHLY, CDR2 FYNNEI. The full variable domain, rest sourced from reference TRBV2 and TRBJ1-2, is EPEVTQTPSHQVTQMGQEVILRCVPISNHLYFYWYRQILGQKVEFLVSFYNNEISEKSEIFDDQFSVERPDGSNFTLKIRSTKLEDSAMYFCASSPQGYNGYTFGSGTRLTVV.

The J gene is TRBJ2-7, the V gene TRBV5-1; D gene uncertain. CDR3 size: 15 residues. With 5 bases removed from V and 2 bases from J, the gap between germline ends came to 17 bases. Germline lookup yields CDR1 SGHRS and CDR2 YFSETQ. This chain's CDR3 is CASSYAGPPAYEQYF. In nucleotides, the CDR3 is TGCGCCAGCAGTTATGCAGGACCCCCTGCCTACGAGCAGTACTTC.

The chain combines TRBV7-2 with TRBJ2-2; 10 bases fit TRBD2. Trimming removed 4 bases from V and 5 bases from J; junction bases left unmatched: 10. CDR1 SGHTA and CDR2 FQGNSA come from the germline V gene. The CDR3 covers 17 residues. CDR3 in DNA: TGTGCCAGCAGCTCGGACCTACTAGCGGGAAGAACCGGGGAGCTGTTTTTT. Translated: CASSSDLLAGRTGELFF.

The chain links TRBV7-9 to TRBJ2-7; no clear D gene. The CDR3 extends over 12 amino acids. Germline values: CDR1 SEHNR, CDR2 FQNEAQ (reference sequence). V was shortened by 7 bases and J by 6 bases, with 13 bases between the two germline ends. Here the CDR3 DNA reads TGTGCCAGCACCATCACCTCTGCCGAGCAGTACTTC. Its protein is CASTITSAEQYF.

V gene TRBV5-4 combines with J gene TRBJ2-2, with 8 bases matching TRBD1. The CDR3 contains 17 residues. Germline CDR1 reads SGHNT; CDR2 reads YYREEE (reference sequence). Germline trimming cut 0 bases from V and 4 bases from J; bases unmatched to any gene: 8. CDR3 DNA sequence: TGTGCCAGCAGCTTGGGCGGGCAGGGGGCGTTCACCGGGGAGCTGTTTTTT. Translated: CASSLGGQGAFTGELFF.

J is TRBJ1-2 and V is TRBV28; D not certain. The V end was cut by 7 bases, the J end by 0 bases, with 15 bases between. This CDR3 has 15 amino acids. Per germline, CDR1 MDHEN and CDR2 SYDVKM. The DNA of the CDR3 is TGTGCCAGCATCTTAATGCTATCACCTAACTATGGCTACACCTTC. Translating gives CASILMLSPNYGYTF.

There are a few counts of this clone. The chain couples TRBV14 to TRBJ2-1; D gene ambiguous. Germline values: CDR1 SGHDN, CDR2 FVKESK. Trimming stripped 0 bases from V and 11 bases from J, with 14 bases between. This CDR3 region has 14 residues. The CDR3 loop is CASSQDLRVAKQFF. The DNA for the CDR3 is TGTGCCAGCAGCCAAGATTTAAGGGTAGCCAAGCAGTTCTTC.

The chain employs TRBV30 and TRBJ1-1; TRBD1 agrees at 11 bases. The CDR3 sequence is 15 residues long. Germline V CDR1 and CDR2: GTSNPN, SVGIG (reference sequence). V was pared by 0 bases and J by 6 bases, with 6 bases of the junction left unmatched. CDR3 DNA: TGTGCCTGGAGTGTACTCGGACAGGGGGCAGCTGAAGCTTTCTTT. The encoded protein is CAWSVLGQGAAEAFF.

This clone is deemed medium-sized. The genes are TRBV6-1 and TRBJ2-7, with 9 bases that match TRBD2. The CDR3 is made up of 14 amino acids. Germline V CDR1 and CDR2: MNHNS, SASEGT. J was trimmed by 6 bases and V by 3 bases; bases with no gene match: 6. The CDR3 sequence is CASSEREGLREQYV. Written as DNA, the CDR3 is TGTGCCAGCAGTGAGCGGGAGGGCCTCCGCGAGCAGTACGTC.

The chain couples TRBV7-6 to TRBJ2-3, with 11 bases identical to TRBD2. V shed 1 base, J shed 4 bases, and the junction held 10 bases outside the gene matches. CDR1 SGHVS and CDR2 FNYEAQ come from the germline V gene. CDR3 size: 18 residues. CDR3 sequence (DNA): TGTGCCAGCAGCTTAGTAGCGGGAGGGCCTGTGGGTGCAGATACGCAGTATTTT. Translated, it gives CASSLVAGGPVGADTQYF. Full variable domain (remainder filled in from reference TRBV7-6 and TRBJ2-3): GAGVSQSPRYKVTKRGQDVALRCDPISGHVSLYWYRQALGQGPEFLTYFNYEAQQDKSGLPNDRFSAERPEGSISTLTIQRTEQRDSAMYRCASSLVAGGPVGADTQYFGPGTRLTVL.

V and J are TRBV6-6 and TRBJ1-5; 7 nucleotides line up with TRBD1. J gave up 0 bases and V 9 bases, and 8 bases lay outside the gene matches. CDR1 MNHNY and CDR2 SVGAGI come from the germline V gene (reference sequence). The CDR3 consists of 15 residues. The CDR3 region has the DNA TGTGCCAGGGATAAGACAGGGAATAGCAATCAGCCCCAGCATTTT. Amino acids: CARDKTGNSNQPQHF.